This TCR beta chain was recovered during a study of blood T cell repertoires in COVID-19. Whole-study context: Acute and convalescent COVID-19 samples came from the United States, Italy and Spain. PBMCs, B-cell-depleted T cells, or T cells provided the cDNA or gDNA that made up the material.

The V gene's germline CDR1 is MNHEY and CDR2 SMNVEV (reference sequence). This CDR3 spans 14 amino acids. Trimming took off 8 bases at V and 0 bases at J, with 11 bases between the two ends. Authors' data handling: Estimation of nucleated cell counts was performed using reference gene primer amplification. Sequencing used immunoSEQ multiplex PCR; TCRdb keeps in-frame clones, though not all of them. V, J and clone size are those of that table, while D and trimming were read from the DNA. This sample carries some 350,000 clones, 85% to 90% of them seen once, and the ten largest clones take 0.95% to 1.1%. Participants had their cohort set by participant-reported clinical history.

This chain joins TRBV27 and TRBJ2-1; D is possibly TRBD1 (6 bases). Material for sequencing was PBMCs or T cells enriched from blood (not recorded which). The receptor was isolated from a man younger than 35 who had recovered from COVID-19. The DNA of the CDR3 is TGTGCCAGCGCGAACAGGGACTCCTACAATGAGCAGTTCTTC. As protein: CASANRDSYNEQFF.